One sample yielded the 24 T cell receptor beta chains listed below, sequenced in a study of blood T cell repertoires in COVID-19. Repertoires were generated with immunoSEQ multiplex PCR, while TCRdb's copy carries only in-frame clones and drops some. The profile shows about 240,000 clones, approximately 86% of them singletons. Sequenced: PBMCs or T cells enriched from blood (not recorded which). The receptors come from a woman in her forties with acute COVID-19.

The rearrangement joins TRBV3-1 (or the pseudogene TRBV3-2) to TRBJ2-1; 8 bases are shared with TRBD1. The V segment lost 0 bases and the J segment 9 bases; nucleotides outside the gene matches: 16. The length of the CDR3 is 18 residues. Germline values: CDR1 LGHDT, CDR2 YNNKEL (reference sequence). This CDR3 is CASSQDFGRQGAGSEQFF. In DNA, the CDR3 is TGTGCCAGCAGCCAAGATTTTGGGAGGCAGGGGGCCGGCAGTGAGCAGTTCTTC.

The chain uses TRBV2 and TRBJ2-1; D is perhaps TRBD2 (5 bases). The CDR3 loop spans 15 amino acids. V was trimmed by 4 bases and J by 0 bases, leaving 10 bases between them. CDR1 SNHLY and CDR2 FYNNEI come from the germline V gene. The CDR3 nucleotides are TGTGCCAGCAGTGCATCTAGCAGCTCCTACAATGAGCAGTTCTTC. Protein: CASSASSSSYNEQFF.

The chain's CDR3 is CASSPGHSKMNTEAFF. CDR3 nucleotides: TGTGCCAGCTCCCCAGGTCACAGCAAAATGAACACTGAAGCTTTCTTT. The V call is TRBV18, the J call TRBJ1-1; D unresolved. Per germline, CDR1 KGHSH and CDR2 LQKENI. V was clipped by 6 bases and J by 0 bases, with 17 bases between them. The CDR3 covers 16 residues.

The chain carries TRBV11-3 and TRBJ2-2, with D maybe TRBD1 (6 bases). Germline loops: CDR1 SGHNT, CDR2 YENEEA. Trimming cost V 5 bases and J 6 bases, with 10 bases left between them. This CDR3 is 13 amino acids long. The CDR3 DNA follows: TGTGCCAGCAGCCTCCACAGGGCCGGGGAGCTGTTTTTT. Amino acids: CASSLHRAGELFF.

The rearrangement links TRBV3-1 (or the pseudogene TRBV3-2) to TRBJ1-2; perhaps TRBD1 as D (6 bases). Per germline, CDR1 LGHDT and CDR2 YNNKEL (reference sequence). Trimming stripped 2 bases from V and 8 bases from J, with 12 bases between. This CDR3 spans 13 amino acids. The CDR3 loop is CASSQSGARGYTF. CDR3 nucleotides: TGTGCCAGCAGCCAATCAGGGGCTAGGGGCTACACCTTC.

A word on this clone: Sequence at one end of the junction differs from germline and may be a read error. The chain joins TRBV27 to TRBJ2-3; TRBD2 matches at 11 bases. The CDR3 length is 16 residues. Germline CDR1 is MNHEY and CDR2 is SMNVEV (reference sequence). The chain's CDR3 is CASSLSTSGVTDTQYF. The CDR3 bases are TGTGCCAGCAGTCTATCGACTAGCGGGGTCACAGATACGCAGTATTTT.

The gene calls are TRBV7-6 and TRBJ2-2; no clear D. V was cut by 4 bases and J by 7 bases, with 22 bases left in between. CDR3 length: 17 amino acids. Germline values: CDR1 SGHVS, CDR2 FNYEAQ. This CDR3 reads CASSSPVASEDIGELFF. The CDR3 DNA follows: TGTGCCAGCAGCTCTCCGGTGGCCTCCGAAGACATCGGGGAGCTGTTTTTT.

V gene TRBV2 combines with J gene TRBJ2-7; 7 bases map to TRBD1. This CDR3 has 14 amino acids. Unmatched junction bases numbered 14, after V lost 7 bases and J lost 8 bases. The germline V gene encodes CDR1 SNHLY and CDR2 FYNNEI. CDR3 sequence reads: CASTTGTATPQQYF. Here the CDR3 DNA reads TGTGCCAGCACGACCGGGACAGCCACCCCCCAGCAGTACTTC.

The rearrangement uses TRBV4-2 and TRBJ2-2, with D possibly matching TRBD1 (5 bases). The CDR3 runs 15 residues. Germline CDR1 and CDR2: LGHNA and YNFKEQ. The V and J ends lost 2 bases and 2 bases respectively, with 9 bases between them. The CDR3 sequence: CASSQQTDNTGELFF. In DNA form, the CDR3 reads TGTGCCAGCAGCCAACAGACAGACAACACCGGGGAGCTGTTTTTT.

The chain has TRBV15 and TRBJ1-1; D unclear. The germline V and J ends were trimmed by 0 bases and 0 bases, with 17 bases remaining between them. Looked up from germline, CDR1 is LNHNV and CDR2 is YYDKDF (reference sequence). The CDR3 length is 18 residues. The CDR3 is CATSRDLPRALLNTEAFF. The CDR3, as DNA: TGTGCCACCAGCAGAGATCTCCCGCGGGCCCTCCTGAACACTGAAGCTTTCTTT.

V gene TRBV29-1 combines with J gene TRBJ2-2; 10 bases line up with TRBD1. The CDR3 totals 14 residues. V trimming: 4 bases; J trimming: 3 bases; junction bases outside the gene matches: 2. Germline assignment: CDR1 SQVTM and CDR2 ANQGSEA. The CDR3 nucleotides are TGCAGCGTTGGACAGGGGGCTGACACCGGGGAGCTGTTTTTT. Translated: CSVGQGADTGELFF.

The CDR3 DNA is TGTGCCACCAGCACAAACCCAGGGGTTGGCTACACCTTC. Translating gives CATSTNPGVGYTF. V usage is TRBV15 and J usage is TRBJ1-2; D possibly corresponds to TRBD1 (6 bases). V was pared by 4 bases and J by 7 bases, with 13 bases between. Germline-derived CDR1 and CDR2 are LNHNV and YYDKDF (reference sequence). CDR3 size: 13 residues.

The genes are TRBV25-1 and TRBJ2-3; D is ambiguous. Trimming took off 8 bases at V and 3 bases at J, with 9 bases between the two ends. In germline, CDR1 is MGHDK, CDR2 SYGVNS. The CDR3 covers 12 residues. This CDR3 is CASAGSTDTQYF. The CDR3 DNA reads TGTGCCAGCGCCGGGTCTACAGATACGCAGTATTTT.

The rearrangement joins TRBV9 to TRBJ2-1; the D gene is possibly TRBD2 (5 bases). This CDR3 spans 16 amino acids. The germline gives CDR1 SGDLS, CDR2 YYNGEE. Trimming cost V 4 bases and J 9 bases, with 23 bases left between them. CDR3 region: CASSNIQEVPRAEQFF. The CDR3 nucleotides are TGTGCCAGCAGCAATATACAAGAAGTCCCGAGGGCTGAGCAGTTCTTC.

This chain connects TRBV30 to TRBJ2-5, with a weak D call TRBD2 (6 bases). V was cut by 1 base and J by 2 bases, with 11 bases left in between. The CDR3 covers 14 residues. The V gene's germline CDR1 is GTSNPN and CDR2 SVGIG (reference sequence). The CDR3 DNA sequence: TGTGCCTGGAGTGGCGGGACCTTACAAGAGACCCAGTACTTC. Its protein product is CAWSGGTLQETQYF.

The V gene is TRBV29-1, the J gene TRBJ2-3; 7 bases align to TRBD2. Trimming took 4 bases from V and 1 from J; bases not matched to a gene: 5. Germline-derived CDR1 and CDR2 are SQVTM and ANQGSEA. The CDR3 consists of 14 residues. The CDR3 is CSVGAGEGTDTQYF. The DNA for the CDR3 is TGCAGCGTTGGCGCGGGAGAAGGCACAGATACGCAGTATTTT.

The chain recombines TRBV19 with TRBJ2-1; TRBD2 aligns across 11 bases. V was pared by 5 bases and J by 4 bases, with 7 bases of the junction left unmatched. Germline CDR1 LNHDA, CDR2 SQIVND (reference sequence). This CDR3 region has 16 residues. CDR3 amino acids: CASSASLAGAYNEQFF. CDR3 coding DNA: TGTGCCAGTAGTGCCTCACTAGCGGGAGCGTACAATGAGCAGTTCTTC. Variable domain in full (rest from reference TRBV19 and TRBJ2-1): DGGITQSPKYLFRKEGQNVTLSCEQNLNHDAMYWYRQDPGQGLRLIYYSQIVNDFQKGDIAEGYSVSREKKESFPLTVTSAQKNPTAFYLCASSASLAGAYNEQFFGPGTRLTVL.

The chain links TRBV14 to TRBJ2-3; 10 bases line up with TRBD1. The length of the CDR3 is 15 residues. CDR1 and CDR2 (germline): SGHDN, FVKESK. V lost 6 bases and J lost 4; bases outside the gene matches: 7. The CDR3: CASSRQGARADTQYF. The CDR3 DNA reads TGTGCCAGCAGTCGACAGGGGGCTAGGGCAGATACGCAGTATTTT.

The gene calls are TRBV19 and TRBJ2-5, with D possibly TRBD2 on 5 matching bases. The length of the CDR3 is 13 residues. The germline gives CDR1 LNHDA, CDR2 SQIVND (reference sequence). The V gene lost 5 bases and the J gene lost 2 bases, with 9 bases spanning the gap. In DNA form, the CDR3 reads TGTGCCAGTAGTCCGGGAACTCAAGAGACCCAGTACTTC. Translated, it gives CASSPGTQETQYF.

This chain links TRBV19 with TRBJ2-7; TRBD2 matches 12 bases. Looked up from germline, CDR1 is LNHDA and CDR2 is SQIVND (reference sequence). The CDR3 is made up of 16 amino acids. V trimming: 4 bases; J trimming: 1 base; junction bases outside the gene matches: 5. CDR3 region: CASSRGLAGRSYEQYF. The DNA of the CDR3 is TGTGCCAGTAGTAGAGGACTAGCGGGAAGGTCCTACGAGCAGTACTTC.

V is TRBV7-9 and J is TRBJ1-4; D gene ambiguous. Trimming took off 3 bases at V and 8 bases at J, with 13 bases between the two ends. CDR3 size: 14 residues. CDR1 and CDR2 (germline): SEHNR, FQNEAQ (reference sequence). The DNA of the CDR3 is TGTGCCAGCAGCTTCGGGATTCAGGCAGAAAAACTGTTTTTT. It is translated as CASSFGIQAEKLFF.

The chain carries TRBV11-3 and TRBJ1-6; unclear D gene. Trimming left V 2 bases short and J 0 bases short, with 8 bases between. Germline V lookup: CDR1 SGHNT, CDR2 YENEEA. The CDR3 consists of 16 residues. CDR3 DNA: TGTGCCAGCAGCTTAAGAGGCAGCTCCTATAATTCACCCCTCCACTTT. As protein: CASSLRGSSYNSPLHF.

The chain joins TRBV27 to TRBJ2-7; possibly TRBD2 for D (6 bases). Germline CDR1 is MNHEY and CDR2 is SMNVEV (reference sequence). V gave up 6 bases and J gave up 4 bases, with 7 bases separating them. This CDR3 is 11 amino acids long. As DNA, the CDR3 is TGTGCCAGCAGCGGGAGTTACGAGCAGTACTTC. It yields the protein CASSGSYEQYF.

The V gene is TRBV19, the J gene TRBJ2-5; possibly TRBD2 for D (6 bases). V dropped 3 bases and J dropped 5 bases, with 13 bases sitting between them. Germline CDR1 LNHDA, CDR2 SQIVND (reference sequence). The CDR3 loop spans 14 amino acids. The DNA for the CDR3 is TGTGCCAGTAGTATGGGGGGTCTGGAGGAGACCCAGTACTTC. Residues: CASSMGGLEETQYF. Full variable domain (missing parts from reference TRBV19 and TRBJ2-5): DGGITQSPKYLFRKEGQNVTLSCEQNLNHDAMYWYRQDPGQGLRLIYYSQIVNDFQKGDIAEGYSVSREKKESFPLTVTSAQKNPTAFYLCASSMGGLEETQYFGPGTRLLVL.